Presented here are 21 T cell receptor beta chains from one specimen sequenced in a study of cytomegalovirus exposure and HLA in healthy donors. It was with 60 Vbeta and 13 Jbeta primers that the PCR ran. Produced via immunoSEQ multiplex PCR; TCRdb's table is partial and in-frame only. The sample has some 150,000 clones, 80% seen once. The sequenced sample was PBMCs. Receptor source: a man aged 18 to 30 in good health and CMV-seropositive.

The gene calls are TRBV5-4 and TRBJ2-5, with 12 bases fitting TRBD2. This CDR3 contains 15 residues. The germline gives CDR1 SGHNT, CDR2 YYREEE (reference sequence). V was clipped by 2 bases and J by 3 bases; unmatched bases: 2. CDR3 residues: CASSFRLAGEETQYF. For the CDR3, the DNA is TGTGCCAGCAGCTTTCGACTAGCGGGAGAAGAGACCCAGTACTTC.

V usage is TRBV7-2 and J usage is TRBJ2-1; the D gene is possibly TRBD2 (7 bases). V was pared by 5 bases and J by 9 bases, with 17 bases between. The CDR3 is 14 amino acids. CDR1 is SGHTA and CDR2 is FQGNSA in the germline V gene. CDR3 residues: CASSIQGGVGEQFF. In nucleotides, the CDR3 is TGTGCCAGCAGCATACAGGGAGGGGTTGGTGAGCAGTTCTTC.

This clone was recorded a few times. The chain joins TRBV6-6 to TRBJ2-7; D might be TRBD1 (6 bases). Germline values: CDR1 MNHNY, CDR2 SVGAGI (reference sequence). The CDR3 contains 16 residues. V shed 0 bases and J shed 1 base, with 13 bases lying between them. The CDR3 DNA reads as TGTGCCAGCAGTTACTCGACTGCAGGGGCTTCCTACGAGCAGTACTTC. It codes for CASSYSTAGASYEQYF.

On this clone itself: An end of the junction differs from the germline gene, which may be a read error. Here the CDR3 DNA reads TGCGCCGGCAGCTCAGGGAATGGGGCCTACGAGCAGTACTTC. Amino acid sequence: CAGSSGNGAYEQYF. The chain couples TRBV5-1 to TRBJ2-7, with a tentative D call TRBD1 (5 bases). The CDR3 runs to 14 residues. CDR1 and CDR2 from the germline V gene are SGHRS and YFSETQ.

The V gene is TRBV4-2, the J gene TRBJ2-5; 9 nucleotides align to TRBD1. Germline V gene sequence: CDR1 LGHNA, CDR2 YNFKEQ. V was clipped by 4 bases and J by 2 bases; unmatched bases: 8. The length of the CDR3 is 16 residues. This CDR3 reads CASSPGTGNLQETQYF. In nucleotides, the CDR3 is TGTGCCAGCAGCCCCGGGACAGGGAACCTTCAAGAGACCCAGTACTTC.

A single count supports this clone. This chain joins TRBV5-1 and TRBJ2-5; TRBD2 might be the D (6 bases). From germline, CDR1 is SGHRS and CDR2 YFSETQ. There are 13 residues in the CDR3. The ends were cut back, 5 bases at V and 5 bases at J, with 13 bases in the middle. CDR3 sequence (DNA): TGCGCCAGCAGTCGGGGGTCCGAGGAGACCCAGTACTTC. This sequence encodes CASSRGSEETQYF. Supplemented by reference TRBV5-1 and TRBJ2-5, the full variable domain reads KAGVTQTPRYLIKTRGQQVTLSCSPISGHRSVSWYQQTPGQGLQFLFEYFSETQRNKGNFPGRFSGRQFSNSRSEMNVSTLELGDSALYLCASSRGSEETQYFGPGTRLLVL.

CDR3 in DNA: TGCGCCAGCAACCAAGGGGGTAACTATGGCTACACCTTC. Amino acid sequence: CASNQGGNYGYTF. V usage is TRBV5-1 and J usage is TRBJ1-2, with a possible D match to TRBD1 (6 bases). This CDR3 spans 13 amino acids. Germline assignment: CDR1 SGHRS and CDR2 YFSETQ. The germline V and J ends were trimmed by 6 bases and 1 base, with 10 bases remaining between them. The full variable domain, rest sourced from reference TRBV5-1 and TRBJ1-2, is KAGVTQTPRYLIKTRGQQVTLSCSPISGHRSVSWYQQTPGQGLQFLFEYFSETQRNKGNFPGRFSGRQFSNSRSEMNVSTLELGDSALYLCASNQGGNYGYTFGSGTRLTVV.

The gene calls are TRBV5-6 and TRBJ2-1; no clear D gene. The CDR3 sequence is 15 residues long. The germline V and J ends were trimmed by 0 bases and 6 bases, with 13 bases remaining between them. Germline V CDR1 and CDR2: SGHDT, YYEEEE. This CDR3 is CASSLEGTAFNEQFF. The CDR3 region has the DNA TGTGCCAGCAGCTTGGAAGGAACAGCCTTCAATGAGCAGTTCTTC.

V usage is TRBV11-2 and J usage is TRBJ1-5; a possible D gene is TRBD1 (6 bases). Germline V gene data show CDR1 as SGHAT and CDR2 as FQNNGV. The CDR3 has 14 amino acids. V lost 5 bases, J lost 7 bases, and 15 bases lay in between. The CDR3 is CASSGQTVGQPQHF. As DNA, the CDR3 is TGTGCCAGCAGCGGACAGACCGTGGGCCAGCCCCAGCATTTT.

This clone was seen only a few times. The genes are TRBV11-3 and TRBJ2-7; a weak D match, TRBD1 (6 bases). The CDR3 is 13 amino acids. CDR1 is SGHNT and CDR2 is YENEEA in the germline V gene. Trimming pared 3 bases from V and 3 bases from J, leaving 9 bases between. CDR3 loop: CASSFRQDYEQYF. CDR3 sequence (DNA): TGTGCCAGCAGCTTCCGACAGGACTACGAGCAGTACTTC. Supplemented by reference TRBV11-3 and TRBJ2-7, the full variable domain reads EAGVVQSPRYKIIEKKQPVAFWCNPISGHNTLYWYLQNLGQGPELLIRYENEEAVDDSQLPKDRFSAERLKGVDSTLKIQPAELGDSAVYLCASSFRQDYEQYFGPGTRLTVT.

This clone was seen a few times. V gene TRBV30 combines with J gene TRBJ2-2, with TRBD2 matching 10 bases. Trimming at V came to 4 bases and at J to 6 bases, leaving 11 bases not matched to a gene. The CDR3 extends over 16 amino acids. Germline loops: CDR1 GTSNPN, CDR2 SVGIG (reference sequence). The CDR3 DNA follows: TGTGCCTGGACCCTCCTGACTAGCGGGTCCTCCGGGGAGCTGTTTTTT. Protein sequence: CAWTLLTSGSSGELFF.

This sequence joins TRBV4-3 and TRBJ2-2; no clear D gene. This CDR3 is built from 14 residues. The germline CDR1 and CDR2 sequences are LGHNA and YSLEER. The germline V and J ends were trimmed by 1 base and 1 base, with 4 bases remaining between them. This CDR3 is CASSQVKNTGELFF. For the CDR3, the DNA is TGCGCCAGCAGCCAAGTTAAGAACACCGGGGAGCTGTTTTTT.

This rearrangement joins TRBV7-9 to TRBJ1-4; D call uncertain. V dropped 3 bases and J dropped 7 bases, with 12 bases sitting between them. CDR1 is SEHNR and CDR2 is FQNEAQ in the germline V gene (reference sequence). The CDR3 contains 14 residues. The CDR3 sequence is CASSFEGKGEKLFF. For the CDR3, the DNA is TGTGCCAGCAGCTTTGAGGGTAAAGGTGAAAAACTGTTTTTT.

The CDR3 bases are TGTGCCAGCAGCTATATAGCGGGATTTGAGCAGTTCTTC. Translated: CASSYIAGFEQFF. The chain joins TRBV5-4 to TRBJ2-1; TRBD2 matches at 8 bases. The CDR3 is made up of 13 amino acids. V was clipped by 3 bases and J by 9 bases; unmatched bases: 5. Germline V gene data show CDR1 as SGHNT and CDR2 as YYREEE (reference sequence).

V is TRBV27 and J is TRBJ1-6, with D uncertain. Germline V gives CDR1 MNHEY, CDR2 SMNVEV (reference sequence). Deletions cut 1 base from V and 7 bases from J, with 8 bases between. The CDR3 length is 14 residues. The CDR3 loop is CASSLFGRNSPLHF. CDR3 bases: TGTGCCAGCAGTTTATTTGGGAGGAATTCACCCCTCCACTTT.

The V and J genes are TRBV10-3 and TRBJ2-1, with 9 bases aligning to TRBD1. With 6 bases clipped from V and 2 bases from J, the junction kept 11 bases outside the gene matches. Per germline, CDR1 ENHRY and CDR2 SYGVKD. CDR3 length: 17 amino acids. The CDR3 DNA is TGTGCCATCAGCGAGGGAACAGGACAGGGGCCCTACAATGAGCAGTTCTTC. Translated: CAISEGTGQGPYNEQFF.

Notes on this clone: Germline and junction disagree at one end, which may indicate a read error. The rearrangement links TRBV7-9 to TRBJ1-6; D remains unclear. CDR1 is SEHNR and CDR2 is FQNEAQ in the germline V gene (reference sequence). The CDR3 runs 16 residues. The CDR3: CSSSLFNSPDLSPLHF. The CDR3 DNA is TGTTCCAGCAGCTTATTTAACAGTCCGGATTTGTCACCCCTCCACTTT. Together with reference TRBV7-9 and TRBJ1-6, the CDR3 gives the full variable domain: DTGVSQNPRHKITKRGQNVTFRCDPISEHNRLYWYRQTLGQGPEFLTYFQNEAQLEKSRLLSDRFSAERPKGSFSTLEIQRTEQGDSAMYLCSSSLFNSPDLSPLHFGNGTRLTVT.

V gene TRBV14 combines with J gene TRBJ2-1; D might be TRBD2 (5 bases). CDR1 is SGHDN, CDR2 FVKESK, per germline. The V and J ends lost 1 base and 7 bases respectively, with 23 bases between them. CDR3 size: 18 residues. The DNA for the CDR3 is TGTGCCAGCAGCCAAGCGATCTCTAGCCGCCACTTAGTGAATGAGCAGTTCTTC. Translating it yields CASSQAISSRHLVNEQFF.

This chain links TRBV5-6 with TRBJ2-1; TRBD2 aligns across 9 bases. Per the germline V gene, CDR1 is SGHDT and CDR2 is YYEEEE. The length of the CDR3 is 17 residues. V was clipped by 0 bases and J by 8 bases; unmatched bases: 12. DNA for the CDR3: TGTGCCAGCAGCTTGGAAGAAGTAGCGGGAGCTCGCTATGAGCAGTTCTTC. Translated: CASSLEEVAGARYEQFF.

J is TRBJ2-1 and V is TRBV15; perhaps TRBD1 as D (5 bases). The ends were cut back, 1 base at V and 5 bases at J, with 12 bases in the middle. The CDR3 has 15 amino acids. Germline V gene sequence: CDR1 LNHNV, CDR2 YYDKDF (reference sequence). CDR3 nucleotides: TGTGCCACCAGCAGAGGTGGCAGGGTGGACAATGAGCAGTTCTTC. Residues: CATSRGGRVDNEQFF.

The chain is built from TRBV6-5 and TRBJ2-1, with D uncertain. Trimming removed 6 bases from V and 8 bases from J, with 8 bases in between. This CDR3 has 11 residues. Germline CDR1 and CDR2: MNHEY and SVGAGI. CDR3 loop: CASSRRDEQFF. The CDR3 DNA reads TGTGCCAGCAGCCGCCGGGATGAGCAGTTCTTC.